The 32 T cell receptor beta chains given below trace back to one sample, sequenced in a study of blood T cell repertoires in COVID-19. Data came from immunoSEQ multiplex PCR; TCRdb stores just in-frame clones and leaves some out. The data contain some 250,000 clones, around four fifths of them singletons. Sequenced input: peripheral blood. Every receptor here comes from an older man with acute or convalescent COVID-19.

J is TRBJ1-2 and V is TRBV6-5; TRBD1 matches 7 bases. After removal of 6 bases from V and 2 bases from J, the junction contained 9 bases not matched to a gene. The CDR3 sequence is 15 residues long. Germline lookup yields CDR1 MNHEY and CDR2 SVGAGI. CDR3 DNA sequence: TGTGCCAGCAGGACAGGGCCCGGGCCAAACTATGGCTACACCTTC. Amino acid sequence: CASRTGPGPNYGYTF.

The gene calls are TRBV11-2 and TRBJ2-3, with D perhaps matching TRBD2 (5 bases). CDR1 is SGHAT, CDR2 FQNNGV, per germline. The V and J ends lost 3 bases and 0 bases respectively, with 10 bases between them. This CDR3 region has 15 residues. The CDR3 sequence is CASSFGGLSTDTQYF. CDR3 coding DNA: TGTGCCAGCAGCTTTGGCGGGCTTAGCACAGATACGCAGTATTTT.

V and J are TRBV7-2 and TRBJ1-4; 11 bases agree with TRBD1. Germline CDR1 reads SGHTA; CDR2 reads FQGNSA. With 3 bases clipped from V and 8 bases from J, the junction kept 5 bases outside the gene matches. This CDR3 is built from 15 residues. The CDR3 region has the DNA TGTGCCAGCAGCTTCGGGACAGGGGGGGGAGAAAAACTGTTTTTT. This translates into CASSFGTGGGEKLFF.

This clone appeared once. V gene TRBV12-3 or TRBV12-4 combines with J gene TRBJ2-7, with D perhaps matching TRBD2 (6 bases). Trimming removed 6 bases at V and 0 bases at J, with 9 bases between. There are 13 residues in the CDR3. In DNA form, the CDR3 reads TGTGCCAGCAGGCGGGGCCACTCCTACGAGCAGTACTTC. This encodes CASRRGHSYEQYF.

The chain has TRBV10-3 and TRBJ2-5; the match to TRBD2 covers 13 bases. V lost 4 bases, J lost 3 bases, and 2 bases stayed unmatched. CDR3 size: 15 residues. CDR1 and CDR2 (germline): ENHRY, SYGVKD. DNA for the CDR3: TGTGCCATCAGTGGCGGACTAGCGGGAGAAGAGACCCAGTACTTC. The encoded protein is CAISGGLAGEETQYF.

The genes are TRBV2 and TRBJ2-3; the D gene is possibly TRBD1 (7 bases). CDR1 is SNHLY, CDR2 FYNNEI, per germline. Trimming pared 5 bases from V and 2 bases from J, leaving 17 bases between. This CDR3 comprises 16 residues. The CDR3 DNA is TGTGCCAGCAGTCAGACAGGGAGGACGATCACAGATACGCAGTATTTT. As protein: CASSQTGRTITDTQYF. The full variable domain, with the rest looked up from reference TRBV2 and TRBJ2-3, is EPEVTQTPSHQVTQMGQEVILRCVPISNHLYFYWYRQILGQKVEFLVSFYNNEISEKSEIFDDQFSVERPDGSNFTLKIRSTKLEDSAMYFCASSQTGRTITDTQYFGPGTRLTVL.

This clone has more than one count but fewer than ten. V is TRBV29-1 and J is TRBJ2-1; 7 positions match TRBD1. J lost 7 bases, V lost 6 bases, and 6 bases had no gene match. CDR1 SQVTM and CDR2 ANQGSEA come from the germline V gene. This CDR3 region has 12 residues. The CDR3 region has the DNA TGCAGCGTATCGACAGGGATAAATGAGCAGTTCTTC. Residues: CSVSTGINEQFF.

In its sample, this clone was seen a few times. This sequence joins TRBV6-2 or TRBV6-3 and TRBJ2-5; maybe TRBD2 (6 bases). Deletions cut 3 bases from V and 4 bases from J, with 15 bases between. The length of the CDR3 is 15 residues. Germline CDR1 is MNHEY and CDR2 is SVGEGT. In DNA, the CDR3 is TGTGCCAGCAGTTATCAGCGGGTCGGGCGAGAGACCCAGTACTTC. Amino acid sequence: CASSYQRVGRETQYF.

The gene calls are TRBV19 and TRBJ1-2, with TRBD1 identical over 7 bases. The germline CDR1 and CDR2 sequences are LNHDA and SQIVND (reference sequence). CDR3 length: 13 amino acids. Trimming at V came to 3 bases and at J to 8 bases, leaving 6 bases not matched to a gene. The DNA for the CDR3 is TGTGCCAGTAGTATTAAGGGGGCGATCGGCTACACCTTC. Its translation: CASSIKGAIGYTF.

The CDR3 loop reads CASSDSGTRGSDTQYF. The CDR3 DNA follows: TGTGCCAGCAGTGACTCCGGGACTAGGGGGTCAGATACGCAGTATTTT. The chain links TRBV6-4 to TRBJ2-3; TRBD2 matches 8 bases. Germline CDR1 MRHNA, CDR2 SNTAGT. Germline trimming cut 0 bases from V and 4 bases from J; bases unmatched to any gene: 6. The CDR3 sequence is 16 residues long.

The CDR3 DNA follows: TGTGCCAGCAGCCCATCGACAGGGGGCCACGAGCAGTACTTC. The encoded protein is CASSPSTGGHEQYF. The chain is built from TRBV5-4 and TRBJ2-7; 10 nucleotides align to TRBD1. The germline V gene encodes CDR1 SGHNT and CDR2 YYREEE (reference sequence). V lost 4 bases and J lost 5; bases outside the gene matches: 6. The CDR3 loop spans 14 amino acids.

This sequence joins TRBV19 and TRBJ1-4, with TRBD1 as a possible D gene (6 bases). From germline, CDR1 is LNHDA and CDR2 SQIVND (reference sequence). The CDR3 contains 14 residues. V lost 6 bases and J lost 5, with 13 bases in between. The CDR3 is CASRNLGTNEKLFF. CDR3 DNA sequence: TGTGCCAGTAGGAACCTCGGGACAAATGAAAAACTGTTTTTT.

This clone was counted ten times or more. The chain couples TRBV15 to TRBJ2-1; TRBD2 agrees at 16 bases. Germline assignment: CDR1 LNHNV and CDR2 YYDKDF (reference sequence). The CDR3 length is 20 residues. V lost 0 bases to trimming and J lost 7 bases; unmatched junction nucleotides: 12. This chain's CDR3 is CATSRDKPGTSGRDRNEQFF. Written as DNA, the CDR3 is TGTGCCACCAGCAGAGACAAACCTGGGACTAGCGGGAGGGATAGGAATGAGCAGTTCTTC.

The rearrangement links TRBV5-4 to TRBJ2-5; D might be TRBD2 (6 bases). The V gene's germline CDR1 is SGHNT and CDR2 YYREEE (reference sequence). V lost 3 bases and J lost 4, with 13 bases in between. This CDR3 has 14 amino acids. As DNA, the CDR3 is TGTGCCAGCAGCTCAGCTACTAGCTCAGAGACCCAGTACTTC. This gives the protein CASSSATSSETQYF.

The rearrangement links TRBV7-2 to TRBJ2-3, with a tentative D call TRBD2 (6 bases). The CDR3 totals 16 residues. V was clipped by 4 bases and J by 2 bases, with 16 bases between them. Germline V gives CDR1 SGHTA, CDR2 FQGNSA. The CDR3 DNA reads as TGTGCCAGCAGCTCGGTGGGGACTCTCCCCACAGATACGCAGTATTTT. Translation gives CASSSVGTLPTDTQYF.

The rearrangement joins TRBV6-5 to TRBJ2-4; D call uncertain. V dropped 6 bases and J dropped 9 bases, with 15 bases sitting between them. Germline V lookup: CDR1 MNHEY, CDR2 SVGAGI. This CDR3 has 13 amino acids. This CDR3 is CASRTTARGIQYF. The CDR3 nucleotides are TGTGCCAGCAGAACCACGGCCCGCGGCATTCAGTACTTC.

The chain couples TRBV19 to TRBJ2-4, with 8 bases fitting TRBD1. Germline V gives CDR1 LNHDA, CDR2 SQIVND (reference sequence). The CDR3 is 14 residues long. The V gene end was trimmed by 6 bases and the J gene end by 5 bases; junction bases not matched to a gene: 6. In nucleotides, the CDR3 is TGTGCCAGTAGGACCTCAGGGGGCGAAAACATTCAGTACTTC. It is translated as CASRTSGGENIQYF.

V and J are TRBV2 and TRBJ1-6; the D is unclear. CDR1 and CDR2 (germline): SNHLY, FYNNEI. This CDR3 is 14 amino acids long. V dropped 6 bases and J dropped 5 bases, with 11 bases sitting between them. CDR3 sequence: CASRPSINNSPLHF. DNA of the CDR3: TGTGCCAGCAGACCCAGTATCAATAATTCACCCCTCCACTTT.

The genes are TRBV24-1 and TRBJ2-3; TRBD1 matches at 8 bases. In germline, CDR1 is KGHDR, CDR2 SFDVKD. This CDR3 is built from 17 residues. Trimming cost V 1 base and J 1 base; bases outside gene matches: 6. This CDR3 is CATSDLGGQGRTDTQYF. DNA of the CDR3: TGTGCCACCAGTGATTTAGGAGGACAGGGCCGCACAGATACGCAGTATTTT.

The chain couples TRBV7-3 to TRBJ2-1; D not resolved. Germline CDR1 SGHTA, CDR2 FQGTGA. Trimming took off 3 bases at V and 8 bases at J, with 11 bases between the two ends. The length of the CDR3 is 13 residues. The CDR3 sequence is CASSLSRGDEQFF. The CDR3, as DNA: TGTGCCAGCAGCTTGTCCCGAGGAGATGAGCAGTTCTTC.

The chain combines TRBV28 with TRBJ2-4, with D possibly matching TRBD1 (6 bases). The CDR3 has 14 residues. V lost 7 bases and J lost 5, with 15 bases in between. Per germline, CDR1 MDHEN and CDR2 SYDVKM. Here the CDR3 DNA reads TGTGCCAGCAACTCAGGGGCGCCACAAAACATTCAGTACTTC. Translation: CASNSGAPQNIQYF.

CDR3 sequence: CASTLGQGTYEQYF. The CDR3 DNA reads TGCGCCAGCACCCTGGGACAGGGAACCTACGAGCAGTACTTC. The chain couples TRBV5-1 to TRBJ2-7; 9 nucleotides align to TRBD1. Trimming at V came to 6 bases and at J to 2 bases, leaving 6 bases not matched to a gene. The CDR3 spans 14 residues. The germline V gene has CDR1 SGHRS and CDR2 YFSETQ.

The chain employs TRBV2 and TRBJ1-1; D gene ambiguous. Germline-derived CDR1 and CDR2 are SNHLY and FYNNEI. V was shortened by 6 bases and J by 10 bases, with 18 bases between the two germline ends. The CDR3 extends over 13 amino acids. CDR3 region: CASRPDSHAGAFF. Written as DNA, the CDR3 is TGTGCCAGCAGGCCGGATTCGCATGCAGGAGCTTTCTTT.

V and J are TRBV12-3 or TRBV12-4 and TRBJ1-5, with D hard to call. CDR3 length equals 12 residues. V lost 4 bases to trimming and J lost 7 bases, with 8 bases between them. CDR3 bases: TGTGCCAGCAGTTCCATTCCCCAGCCCCAGCATTTT. Translated: CASSSIPQPQHF.

DNA of the CDR3: TGTGCCAGTAGGGGACAGTTGCGCACTGAAGCTTTCTTT. It translates to CASRGQLRTEAFF. The rearrangement uses TRBV19 and TRBJ1-1, with TRBD1 matching over 7 bases. Germline V gives CDR1 LNHDA, CDR2 SQIVND (reference sequence). The length of the CDR3 is 13 residues. V shed 6 bases and J 4 bases; nucleotides not matched to a gene: 5.

To note about this clone: The same CDR3 is also encoded by other DNA sequences in this sample. The chain combines TRBV5-1 with TRBJ2-2, with TRBD1 matching 8 bases. The V and J ends lost 4 bases and 4 bases, in that order; junction bases with no gene match: 3. CDR1 SGHRS and CDR2 YFSETQ come from the germline V gene. The CDR3 spans 14 residues. DNA of the CDR3: TGCGCCAGCAGCCTGGACAGGGCCACCGGGGAGCTGTTTTTT. Translated: CASSLDRATGELFF.

This clone appeared once. This sequence joins TRBV29-1 and TRBJ2-3; D call uncertain. Between the trimmed V and J ends, which lost 0 bases and 0 bases, there was a span of 10 bases. Germline V gene lookup returns CDR1 SQVTM and CDR2 ANQGSEA. The CDR3 sequence is 15 residues long. The CDR3: CSVEEVFASTDTQYF. CDR3 nucleotides: TGCAGCGTTGAAGAGGTCTTCGCGAGCACAGATACGCAGTATTTT.

The rearrangement uses TRBV9 and TRBJ1-3; tentative D call: TRBD1 (6 bases). CDR3 length: 15 residues. Trimming left V 4 bases short and J 4 bases short, with 15 bases between. Germline V CDR1 and CDR2: SGDLS, YYNGEE. The CDR3 spells CASSTTTGSGNTIYF. The DNA for the CDR3 is TGTGCCAGCAGCACCACGACAGGCTCCGGAAACACCATATATTTT.

The chain is built from TRBV9 and TRBJ1-3, with 7 bases identical to TRBD1. Germline V CDR1 and CDR2: SGDLS, YYNGEE. V was pared by 4 bases and J by 2 bases, with 6 bases of the junction left unmatched. There are 15 residues in the CDR3. The CDR3 DNA is TGTGCCAGCAGCATAAGACAGGGAACTGGAAACACCATATATTTT. Its translation is CASSIRQGTGNTIYF.

V and J are TRBV3-1 (or the pseudogene TRBV3-2) and TRBJ2-2; TRBD2 agrees at 12 bases. The CDR3 runs to 16 residues. After removal of 1 base from V and 8 bases from J, the junction contained 5 bases not matched to a gene. Looked up from germline, CDR1 is LGHDT and CDR2 is YNNKEL (reference sequence). In DNA form, the CDR3 reads TGTGCCAGCAGCCAAGGGACTAGCGGGGTATCAGGGGAGCTGTTTTTT. Amino acid sequence: CASSQGTSGVSGELFF.

This chain uses TRBV19 with TRBJ1-2, with TRBD1 as a possible D gene (6 bases). The CDR3 spans 17 residues. Looked up from germline, CDR1 is LNHDA and CDR2 is SQIVND (reference sequence). Trimming removed 6 bases at V and 4 bases at J, with 24 bases between. DNA for the CDR3: TGTGCCAGTAGCCCCCTGGCCGTAAACAGGGCCGTCTATGGCTACACCTTC. Translated: CASSPLAVNRAVYGYTF.

V usage is TRBV24-1 and J usage is TRBJ2-2; D perhaps matches TRBD2 (6 bases). This CDR3 is 14 amino acids long. Germline lookup yields CDR1 KGHDR and CDR2 SFDVKD. The V end lost 9 bases, the J end lost 0 bases, and 10 bases lay between the germline ends. CDR3 sequence reads: CATRPGANTGELFF. The CDR3 region has the DNA TGTGCCACCCGGCCGGGGGCGAACACCGGGGAGCTGTTTTTT.